A selection of T cell receptor beta chains follows, all from one sample in a study of regulatory T cells in long-lasting Graves disease. A single record per CDR3 protein comes from TCRdb applying MiXCR to the multiplex PCR reads. The sample has about 220,000 distinct CDR3 sequences; about 16% are singletons. This specimen was peripheral blood mononuclear cells (PBMCs), taken at new diagnosis, from a patient treated with antithyroid drugs. Receptors were obtained from a female donor with Graves disease. Each CDR3 is given with its conserved first and last residue. The D gene is left open where the match is weak. Clone size is given for some rows only: seen once, a few or many times, or a class if the clone is expanded.

CDR3: CASSLRWAATSGNTIYF
DNA: TGTGCCAGCAGCTTAAGATGGGCAGCGACCTCTGGAAACACCATATATTTT
D: -
length: 17
size: many
V: TRBV11-2
J: TRBJ1-3

CDR3: CASSRSFRGPSAYEQYF
DNA: TGTGCCAGTAGTCGGTCGTTTAGGGGGCCTTCGGCCTACGAGCAGTACTTC
D: TRBD1
length: 17
size: many
V: TRBV19
J: TRBJ2-7

CDR3: CASRSSNEQFF
DNA: TGTGCCAGCAGATCCAGCAATGAGCAGTTCTTC
D: -
length: 11
size: few
V: TRBV7-9
J: TRBJ2-1

CDR3: CASSEWGAYEQYF
DNA: TGTGCCAGCAGTGAATGGGGAGCCTACGAGCAGTACTTC
D: -
length: 13
size: -
V: TRBV6-1
J: TRBJ2-7

CDR3: CASSFRSGSSTDTQYF
DNA: TGTGCCAGCAGCTTTCGGAGCGGTTCTAGCACAGATACGCAGTATTTT
D: -
length: 16
size: many
V: TRBV7-9
J: TRBJ2-3

CDR3: CASSDNTDTQYF
DNA: TGTGCCAGCAGTGACAACACAGATACGCAGTATTTT
D: -
length: 12
size: many
V: TRBV2
J: TRBJ2-3

CDR3: CASRDGKQGLRSPLHF
DNA: TGTGCCAGCAGAGATGGGAAACAGGGGCTGCGGTCACCCCTCCACTTT
D: TRBD1
length: 16
size: many
V: TRBV6-1
J: TRBJ1-6

CDR3: CASSQQWNTEAFF
DNA: TGCGCCAGCAGCCAACAGTGGAACACTGAAGCTTTCTTT
D: -
length: 13
size: few
V: TRBV4-3
J: TRBJ1-1

CDR3: CASSSPGLETYNEQFF
DNA: TGTGCCAGCAGTTCCCCGGGACTAGAAACCTACAATGAGCAGTTCTTC
D: TRBD2
length: 16
size: many
V: TRBV6-5
J: TRBJ2-1

CDR3: CSASGAGGRTDTQYF
DNA: TGCAGTGCTAGTGGAGCGGGAGGGAGGACAGATACGCAGTATTTT
D: TRBD2
length: 15
size: many
V: TRBV20-1
J: TRBJ2-3

CDR3: CASRTSRRSGNTIYF
DNA: TGTGCCAGCAGAACCTCAAGGCGCTCTGGAAACACCATATATTTT
D: -
length: 15
size: many
V: TRBV28
J: TRBJ1-3

CDR3: CASSHIRTSGGNIQYF
DNA: TGTGCCAGCAGTCATATAAGGACTAGCGGGGGAAACATTCAGTACTTC
D: TRBD2
length: 16
size: many
V: TRBV12-3/TRBV12-4
J: TRBJ2-4

CDR3: CASTSAAEKLFF
DNA: TGTGCCAGCACGAGTGCGGCAGAAAAACTGTTTTTT
D: -
length: 12
size: many
V: TRBV2
J: TRBJ1-4

CDR3: CASSGGLAGDTQYF
DNA: TGCGCCAGCAGTGGGGGACTAGCGGGAGATACGCAGTATTTT
D: TRBD2
length: 14
size: -
V: TRBV10-2
J: TRBJ2-3

CDR3: CATYRDTNEKLFF
DNA: TGTGCCACATACCGGGACACGAATGAAAAACTGTTTTTT
D: -
length: 13
size: many
V: TRBV7-9
J: TRBJ1-4

CDR3: CASSSGYAYEQYF
DNA: TGTGCCAGCAGTTCGGGCTACGCCTACGAGCAGTACTTC
D: -
length: 13
size: many
V: TRBV27
J: TRBJ2-7

CDR3: CSASPHGASGRMYQETQYF
DNA: TGCAGTGCTAGTCCCCACGGGGCCAGCGGGAGGATGTACCAAGAGACCCAGTACTTC
D: TRBD2
length: 19
size: few
V: TRBV20-1
J: TRBJ2-5

CDR3: CASSIGFGTSSYEQYF
DNA: TGTGCCAGTAGTATTGGGTTCGGGACGAGCTCCTACGAGCAGTACTTC
D: -
length: 16
size: -
V: TRBV19
J: TRBJ2-7

CDR3: CASSRGQGADEQYF
DNA: TGCGCCAGCAGCCGAGGACAGGGGGCTGACGAGCAGTACTTC
D: TRBD1
length: 14
size: many
V: TRBV4-1
J: TRBJ2-7

CDR3: CASSFGTGVPGYTF
DNA: TGTGCCAGCAGCTTCGGGACAGGGGTTCCTGGCTACACCTTC
D: TRBD1
length: 14
size: many
V: TRBV7-3
J: TRBJ1-2

CDR3: CASSNLQGLGNQPQHF
DNA: TGTGCCAGCAGTAACCTACAGGGTCTGGGCAATCAGCCCCAGCATTTT
D: -
length: 16
size: -
V: TRBV28
J: TRBJ1-5

CDR3: CATGDFTATSTDTQYF
DNA: TGTGCCACCGGTGATTTTACAGCCACTAGCACAGATACGCAGTATTTT
D: -
length: 16
size: -
V: TRBV24-1
J: TRBJ2-3

CDR3: CASSPTGRWYYGYTF
DNA: TGTGCCAGCAGCCCCACGGGAAGGTGGTACTATGGCTACACCTTC
D: -
length: 15
size: many
V: TRBV7-3
J: TRBJ1-2

CDR3: CSVEDRVIGGQYF
DNA: TGCAGCGTTGAAGATAGGGTGATCGGGGGACAGTACTTC
D: -
length: 13
size: many
V: TRBV29-1
J: TRBJ2-4

CDR3: CATSGPDWAQHF
DNA: TGTGCCACCAGTGGCCCCGACTGGGCCCAGCATTTT
D: -
length: 12
size: -
V: TRBV24-1
J: TRBJ1-5

CDR3: CASSLGGPGYEQYF
DNA: TGTGCCAGCAGTTTAGGCGGACCTGGCTACGAGCAGTACTTC
D: -
length: 14
size: many
V: TRBV12-3/TRBV12-4
J: TRBJ2-7

CDR3: CASSLTGGAYGYTF
DNA: TGTGCCAGCAGCTTAACTGGGGGCGCCTATGGCTACACCTTC
D: -
length: 14
size: many
V: TRBV7-3
J: TRBJ1-2

CDR3: CASSHRDSQETQYF
DNA: TGTGCCAGCAGTCATAGGGACAGTCAAGAGACCCAGTACTTC
D: TRBD1
length: 14
size: many
V: TRBV6-2/TRBV6-3
J: TRBJ2-5

CDR3: CASSVTTGATGELFF
DNA: TGTGCCAGCAGTGTCACGACAGGGGCGACCGGGGAGCTGTTTTTT
D: TRBD1
length: 15
size: many
V: TRBV2
J: TRBJ2-2

CDR3: CASSSRLAGGPGNEQFF
DNA: TGTGCCAGCTCATCGCGACTAGCGGGAGGGCCGGGCAATGAGCAGTTCTTC
D: TRBD2
length: 17
size: few
V: TRBV18
J: TRBJ2-1

CDR3: CASSELAGVPNEQFF
DNA: TGTGCCAGCAGTGAACTAGCGGGAGTCCCCAATGAGCAGTTCTTC
D: TRBD2
length: 15
size: -
V: TRBV2
J: TRBJ2-1

CDR3: CASSPQRGADTQYF
DNA: TGCGCCAGCAGCCCTCAAAGGGGGGCAGATACGCAGTATTTT
D: -
length: 14
size: few
V: TRBV5-1
J: TRBJ2-3